The source of this T cell receptor (beta chain) is a study of T cell repertoires in aging, cancer and after chemotherapy. This clonotype is classed as medium-sized. Multiplex touch-down PCR with TRB-A/B primers amplified rearranged V-D-J TRB sequences. TCRdb re-called the multiplex PCR reads through MiXCR, storing one row per CDR3 protein. The sample consists of 4,500 to 5,500 distinct CDR3 sequences, about 27% of them appearing once. Peripheral blood genomic DNA, not sorted cells or RNA, was the template. The trim removed 4 bases at V and 2 bases at J, leaving 9 bases unmatched. In germline, CDR1 is SGHAT, CDR2 FQDESV (reference sequence). The CDR3 length is 18 residues.

V gene TRBV11-1 combines with J gene TRBJ2-5, with 14 bases identical to TRBD2. This receptor was obtained from a human donor with a solid tumor. Sequenced material: blood. The CDR3, as DNA: TGTGCCAGCAGCTCGGGACTAGCGGGAGCCTGGGGACAAGAGACCCAGTACTTC. Protein: CASSSGLAGAWGQETQYF.